Below, 17 T cell receptor beta chains from the same sample are listed, as sequenced in a study of OX40 agonist ivuxolimab in advanced cancers. Library creation used the immunoSEQ multiplex PCR assay. TCRdb stores this immuneACCESS table with in-frame sequences only. Part of the clones is absent; in the studies checked, under half of the shortfall reflects unresolved V genes, and no reason is known for the rest. This sample has fewer than 55,000 clones in its table, and 65% to 85% of those were observed once. The top ten hold under 15% of the sample. The sample in question was CD4+ or CD8+ T cells sorted from blood, obtained in a trial of the OX40 agonist ivuxolimab. All receptors derive from an adult with an advanced solid tumor such as melanoma, head and neck, liver or kidney cancer.

The chain recombines TRBV19 with TRBJ1-1; no clear D. CDR3 size: 13 residues. CDR1 and CDR2 from the germline V gene are LNHDA and SQIVND (reference sequence). V was pared by 9 bases and J by 0 bases, with 11 bases between. CDR3 protein: CASESAMNTEAFF. DNA for the CDR3: TGTGCCAGCGAATCAGCTATGAACACTGAAGCTTTCTTT.

The rearrangement joins TRBV7-2 to TRBJ2-1; D is unclear. The CDR3 extends over 15 amino acids. The V end was cut by 3 bases, the J end by 0 bases, with 9 bases between. Germline CDR1 is SGHTA and CDR2 is FQGNSA. The CDR3 is CASSFVTTSYNEQFF. The CDR3 bases are TGTGCCAGCAGCTTTGTAACTACCTCCTACAATGAGCAGTTCTTC.

This chain connects TRBV2 to TRBJ1-1; D is perhaps TRBD1 (6 bases). Germline CDR1 is SNHLY and CDR2 is FYNNEI. This CDR3 contains 13 residues. Trimming removed 4 bases at V and 1 base at J, with 7 bases between. The DNA of the CDR3 is TGTGCCAGCAGTGTGGGACAGAACACTGAAGCTTTCTTT. Translating it yields CASSVGQNTEAFF. The whole variable domain, filled in from reference TRBV2 and TRBJ1-1, reads EPEVTQTPSHQVTQMGQEVILRCVPISNHLYFYWYRQILGQKVEFLVSFYNNEISEKSEIFDDQFSVERPDGSNFTLKIRSTKLEDSAMYFCASSVGQNTEAFFGQGTRLTVV.

The J gene is TRBJ1-1, the V gene TRBV6-5; no firm D call. The V end lost 0 bases, the J end lost 1 base, and 9 bases lay between the germline ends. The germline CDR1 and CDR2 sequences are MNHEY and SVGAGI. This CDR3 comprises 15 residues. CDR3 region: CASSYSIHPNTEAFF. The DNA for the CDR3 is TGTGCCAGCAGTTACTCGATTCACCCGAACACTGAAGCTTTCTTT.

The chain joins TRBV19 to TRBJ1-5, with D hard to call. The CDR3 runs to 16 residues. Per germline, CDR1 LNHDA and CDR2 SQIVND (reference sequence). The V end lost 7 bases, the J end lost 0 bases, and 16 bases lay between the germline ends. The CDR3 loop is CASNHDPHASNQPQHF. Written as DNA, the CDR3 is TGTGCCAGTAATCATGACCCTCACGCTAGCAATCAGCCCCAGCATTTT.

The chain is built from TRBV9 and TRBJ2-1; TRBD2 agrees at 8 bases. The CDR3 has 16 residues. Germline CDR1 and CDR2: SGDLS and YYNGEE. Unmatched junction bases numbered 9, after V lost 2 bases and J lost 5 bases. CDR3 residues: CASSVFAGGPNNEQFF. In DNA form, the CDR3 reads TGTGCCAGCAGCGTTTTTGCGGGGGGACCAAACAATGAGCAGTTCTTC.

This chain links TRBV28 with TRBJ2-1; no clear D gene. There are 12 residues in the CDR3. The V gene lost 5 bases and the J gene lost 12 bases, with 14 bases spanning the gap. CDR1 is MDHEN, CDR2 SYDVKM, per germline. The CDR3: CASSKQPQWQFF. In nucleotides, the CDR3 is TGTGCCAGCAGTAAACAACCCCAATGGCAGTTCTTC.

The V call is TRBV1, the J call TRBJ2-3; the table names TRBD1, a call not compared with the DNA. TRBV1 is labeled a pseudogene. The CDR3 has 16 residues. This CDR3 reads CTSSPTEDSPTDTQYF. CDR3 DNA: TGCACCAGCAGCCCGACGGAGGACAGCCCGACAGATACGCAGTATTTT.

This chain links TRBV11-2 with TRBJ1-4, with TRBD1 matching 8 bases. Germline V CDR1 and CDR2: SGHAT, FQNNGV. The CDR3 extends over 14 amino acids. The V segment lost 4 bases and the J segment 6 bases; nucleotides outside the gene matches: 4. The CDR3 nucleotides are TGTGCCAGCAGCTCCAGGGGGCCGGATGAAAAACTGTTTTTT. This translates into CASSSRGPDEKLFF.

The genes are TRBV19 and TRBJ1-5; D might be TRBD1 (5 bases). Trimming took off 3 bases at V and 5 bases at J, with 11 bases between the two ends. This CDR3 contains 14 residues. Germline V gene data show CDR1 as LNHDA and CDR2 as SQIVND (reference sequence). CDR3 coding DNA: TGTGCCAGTAGTATCGGCAAGGGGTATCAGCCCCAGCATTTT. Translating it yields CASSIGKGYQPQHF.

The rearrangement links TRBV7-8 to TRBJ1-1, with unresolved D. V shed 2 bases and J shed 4 bases, with 8 bases lying between them. Germline V gene sequence: CDR1 SGHVS, CDR2 FQNEAQ. This CDR3 contains 13 residues. The CDR3 loop reads CASSLTSLTEAFF. The CDR3 coding sequence is TGTGCCAGCAGCTTAACTTCTCTCACTGAAGCTTTCTTT.

The V call is TRBV28, the J call TRBJ1-5; D gene ambiguous. CDR3 length equals 12 residues. Per germline, CDR1 MDHEN and CDR2 SYDVKM. Trimming shortened V by 5 bases and J by 7 bases, and 9 bases separated the two germline ends. The CDR3 nucleotides are TGTGCCAGCAGTCGTACGGGGCAGCCCCAGCATTTT. It encodes CASSRTGQPQHF.

This clone has only one observation. This rearrangement joins TRBV7-9 to TRBJ1-1; 7 positions match TRBD1. Germline CDR1 is SEHNR and CDR2 is FQNEAQ (reference sequence). The CDR3 runs to 13 residues. V trimming: 5 bases; J trimming: 8 bases; junction bases outside the gene matches: 8. CDR3 DNA: TGTGCCAGCAGCCTACCGACAGGGCTCGAAGCTTTCTTT. Translated, it gives CASSLPTGLEAFF.

The chain is built from TRBV7-9 and TRBJ2-1, with 8 positions matching TRBD1. The CDR3 is made up of 13 amino acids. Germline V gene data show CDR1 as SEHNR and CDR2 as FQNEAQ (reference sequence). Losses at the gene ends were 5 bases for V and 7 bases for J; bases not matched to a gene: 4. This CDR3 is CASSLDRENEQFF. CDR3 nucleotide sequence: TGTGCCAGCAGCCTGGACAGGGAAAATGAGCAGTTCTTC.

This clone has only a few counts. The chain couples TRBV2 to TRBJ1-4, with 9 positions matching TRBD1. J was trimmed by 4 bases and V by 2 bases; bases with no gene match: 5. The CDR3 runs 16 residues. Per germline, CDR1 SNHLY and CDR2 FYNNEI. The CDR3 here is CASSERGDRVNEKLFF. CDR3 nucleotides: TGTGCCAGCAGTGAACGGGGGGACAGGGTTAATGAAAAACTGTTTTTT.

The V call is TRBV27, the J call TRBJ1-2, with 8 nucleotides matching TRBD1. The CDR3 is 16 amino acids. Germline lookup yields CDR1 MNHEY and CDR2 SMNVEV (reference sequence). V was pared by 1 base and J by 5 bases, with 9 bases of the junction left unmatched. CDR3 residues: CASSLLQPQGAYGYTF. The CDR3 bases are TGTGCCAGCAGTTTATTACAACCTCAGGGGGCGTATGGCTACACCTTC.

This clone was picked up one time. This chain uses TRBV5-4 with TRBJ2-5; D uncertain. The CDR3 length is 14 residues. Germline CDR1 is SGHNT and CDR2 is YYREEE (reference sequence). V was clipped by 1 base and J by 2 bases, with 9 bases between them. The CDR3 sequence: CASSLQSGQETQYF. CDR3 sequence (DNA): TGTGCCAGCAGCTTGCAATCCGGGCAAGAGACCCAGTACTTC.